This TCR beta chain came from a study of human T cells and chemical hapten exposure (dated by TCRdb to about 2021). Study-wide context: For sensitization, 2% DPC in acetone was applied to a 2 cm by 2 cm area of upper inner arm skin. Most of the patients in the cohort were female, and the cohort covered alopecia areata with under or over 50% scalp involvement, alopecia totalis and alopecia universalis. Patch testing on the upper back used Finn chambers containing 0.01% DPC, with scoring done after 6 days according to International Contact Dermatitis Research Group standards. Libraries were combined into a pool for sequencing, and differences in TCR yield between samples came mainly from small differences in library volumes within the pool. Around 29 alopecia patients provided blood for TCR sequencing at one to four time points (pre-sensitization, 2, 6 and 24 weeks). Blood samples were taken from patients before sensitization (week 0) and at 2, 6 and about 24 weeks after DPC sensitization. This study followed changes in the peripheral blood TCR repertoire in vivo during primary and secondary sensitization of alopecia patients to the hapten diphenylcyclopropenone (DPC). Weekly therapeutic DPC doses were additionally applied to the scalp of patients throughout the roughly 26-week study period. What the research found in general, with its limitations: Expanded TCRs formed significantly more large CDR3 similarity clusters than pre-sensitization or healthy control sets, consistent with antigen-driven responses. Repeated subsampling changed both the strength of the expansion versus patch-test correlation and the threshold at which that correlation became significant. All patients had alopecia, a presumed autoimmune disease, so their immune response might differ from that of healthy individuals. Patch test score was positively correlated with the number of PT1 expanded TCRs, with significance at thresholds 8, 16 and 32 but not at 4. No change with DPC sensitization was found in the number of TCRs above 1 in 1000 frequency, and no evidence of global repertoire structure alterations was found.

Library construction relied on RACE. For sequencing, a NextSeq 500 was employed. During library preparation, unique molecular identifiers were attached to individual cDNA molecules so that TCRs could be counted quantitatively and reproducibly. Each blood RNA sample was used to sequence both TCR alpha and TCR beta chains. As for the authors' bioinformatics: The median number of TCRs per sample was 90,000 to 100,000, ranging from about 20,000 to 750,000. V, J and CDR3 annotation of the TCR reads was performed with the Decombinator software suite. Every sample was subsampled to the same number of TCRs (28,000) for the PS versus PT1 abundance plots. TCRs were defined as expanded if absent before sensitization and observed at least eight times at the 2-week time point. TCRdb reran the public reads through fastp at Q25 and MiXCR, keeping productive beta chains. Rows matching on CDR3 protein sequence are summarized as one entry with the most common DNA and genes. The V and J calls come from TCRdb's annotation, not from the publication. The sample records 250,000 or so distinct CDR3 sequences, over 7.5% of which are singletons. The ten biggest clones cover 1.2% of the sample.

This clonotype was seen many times. The antigen this receptor binds is unknown. No much larger clone exists at a distance of one base, and base qualities are not known. From its cysteine to its phenylalanine, the CDR3 spans 16 amino acids. Only the CDR3 DNA stays, 48 bases, in frame from base 1. Reading the germline V gene gives CDR1 SGHTA and CDR2 FQGNSA. Deletion took 5 bases off V and 2 bases off J, with a span of 17 bases between the germline ends. The time point label of this sample denotes: pre-sensitization, week 0. Reading the label with the study, this specimen's treatment or condition is: therapeutic diphenylcyclopropenone sensitization with weekly scalp DPC. Blood at each patch-test visit was drawn before the patch test was applied. To be eligible, patients had to be aged 18 to 70, diagnosed with alopecia and judged suitable for DPC therapy, while pregnant patients were excluded. Total RNA was extracted from unfractionated whole blood that had been collected in Tempus Blood RNA tubes.

The origin of this receptor is a man younger than 35 with alopecia areata. Some clones in this sample may be carry-over from other donors' samples. The chain is encoded by TRBV7-2 joined to TRBJ2-3; tentative D gene TRBD2, with 6 bases matching. The sample here was whole blood, taken in connection with sensitization to the hapten diphenylcyclopropenone (DPC). Here the CDR3 is given as CASSPRGLTDTDTQYF. The DNA sequence reads TGTGCCAGCAGCCCGCGGGGATTGACGGACACAGATACGCAGTATTTT.